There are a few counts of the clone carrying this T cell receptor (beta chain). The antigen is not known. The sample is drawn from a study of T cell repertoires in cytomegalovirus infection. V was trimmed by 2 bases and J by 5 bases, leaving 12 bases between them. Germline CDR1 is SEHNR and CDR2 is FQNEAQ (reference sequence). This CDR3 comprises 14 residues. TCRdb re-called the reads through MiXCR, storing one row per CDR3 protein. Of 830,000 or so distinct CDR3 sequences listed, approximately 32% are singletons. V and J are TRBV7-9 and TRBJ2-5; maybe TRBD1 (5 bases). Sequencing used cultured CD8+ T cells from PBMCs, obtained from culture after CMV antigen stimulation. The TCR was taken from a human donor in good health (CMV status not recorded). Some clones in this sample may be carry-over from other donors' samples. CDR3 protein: CASSLTGSSETQYF. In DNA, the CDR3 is TGTGCCAGCAGCTTAACAGGATCCTCGGAGACCCAGTACTTC.